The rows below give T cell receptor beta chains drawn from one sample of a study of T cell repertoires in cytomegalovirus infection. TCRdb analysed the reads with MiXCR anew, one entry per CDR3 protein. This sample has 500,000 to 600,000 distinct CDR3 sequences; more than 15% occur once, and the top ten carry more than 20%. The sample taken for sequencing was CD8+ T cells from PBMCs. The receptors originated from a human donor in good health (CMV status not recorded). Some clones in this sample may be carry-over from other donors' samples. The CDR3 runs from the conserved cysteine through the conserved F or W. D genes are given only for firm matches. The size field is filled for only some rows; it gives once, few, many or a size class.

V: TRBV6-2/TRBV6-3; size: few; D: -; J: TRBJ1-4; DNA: TGTGCCAGCAGGCGCAGGGTAGCAACTAATGAAAAACTGTTTTTT; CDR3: CASRRRVATNEKLFF
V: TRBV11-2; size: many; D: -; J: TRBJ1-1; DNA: TGTGCCAGCAGCCGGGAGGGACCAAGGGTCACTGAAGCTTTCTTT; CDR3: CASSREGPRVTEAFF
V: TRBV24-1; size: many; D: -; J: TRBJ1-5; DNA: TGTGCCACCAGTGCGGGGACACATAGCAATCAGCCCCAGCATTTT; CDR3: CATSAGTHSNQPQHF
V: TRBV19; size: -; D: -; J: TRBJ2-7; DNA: TGTGCCAGTAGTATGAGGACAGAGCATCTCTACGAGCAGTACTTC; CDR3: CASSMRTEHLYEQYF
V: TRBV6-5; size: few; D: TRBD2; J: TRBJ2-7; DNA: TGTGCCAGCAGTTACTCGGGGGGGACTAGAACCTACGAGCAGTACTTC; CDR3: CASSYSGGTRTYEQYF
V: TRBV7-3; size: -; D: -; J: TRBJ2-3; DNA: TGTGCCAGCAGCTTAATTGGCCGGGTTTCCACAGATACGCAGTATTTT; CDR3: CASSLIGRVSTDTQYF
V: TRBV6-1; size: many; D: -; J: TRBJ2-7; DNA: TGTGCCAGCAGTGAAATAGGGGGTTCGAGCTCCTACGAGCAGTACTTC; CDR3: CASSEIGGSSSYEQYF
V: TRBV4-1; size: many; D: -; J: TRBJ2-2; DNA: TGCGCCAGCAGCCCAGGGACCGGGGGGCTGTTTTTT; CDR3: CASSPGTGGLFF
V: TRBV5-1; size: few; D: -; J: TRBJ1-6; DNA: TGCGCCAGCAGCTCCACCGAGTCCGCAGGGGCGGGCCCCCTCCACTTT; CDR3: CASSSTESAGAGPLHF
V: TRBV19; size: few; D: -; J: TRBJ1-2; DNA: TGTGCCAGTGGAGGGGATGGTGGCTACACCTTC; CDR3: CASGGDGGYTF
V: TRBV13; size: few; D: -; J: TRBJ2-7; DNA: TGTGCCAGCGCGACAGGACTCTCCTACGAGCAGTACTTC; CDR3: CASATGLSYEQYF
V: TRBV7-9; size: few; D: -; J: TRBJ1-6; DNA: TGTGCCAGCAGCGCCTCGGGCGGTATGAGAAATTCACCCCTCCACTTT; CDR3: CASSASGGMRNSPLHF
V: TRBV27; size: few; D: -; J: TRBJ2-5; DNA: TGTGCCAGCAGTTTAGCGGGGCTCGGGACCCAGTACTTC; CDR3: CASSLAGLGTQYF
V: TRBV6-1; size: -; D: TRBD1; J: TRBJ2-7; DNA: TGTGCCAGCAGTGAAGCAAGGACAGGGTTAAAATCCTACGAGCAGTACTTC; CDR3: CASSEARTGLKSYEQYF
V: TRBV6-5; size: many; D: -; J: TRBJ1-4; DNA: TGTGCCAGCAGTTACTCGGGATCCTCAACTAATGAAAAACTGTTTTTT; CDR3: CASSYSGSSTNEKLFF
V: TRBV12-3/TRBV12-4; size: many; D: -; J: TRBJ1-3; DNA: TGTGCCAGCAGTACCACAGGTGGAAACACCATATATTTT; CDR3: CASSTTGGNTIYF
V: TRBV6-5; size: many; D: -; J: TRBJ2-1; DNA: TGTGCCAGCCGCTGGAATATCGGGAGAAACGATGAGCAGTTCTTC; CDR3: CASRWNIGRNDEQFF
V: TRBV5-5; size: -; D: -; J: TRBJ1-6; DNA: TGTGCCAGCAGCTTGGAAGGGGTCTATAATTCACCCCTCCACTTT; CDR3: CASSLEGVYNSPLHF
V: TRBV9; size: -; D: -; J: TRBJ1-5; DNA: TGTGCCAGCAGCGAGGGGGGGGTGATTCATCAGCCCCAGCATTTT; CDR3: CASSEGGVIHQPQHF
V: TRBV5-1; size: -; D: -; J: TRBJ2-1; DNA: TGCGCCAGCAGCTTGGATAAACTAGCCCTCCCATTTCCGAGCTCCTACAATGAGCAGTTCTTC; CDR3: CASSLDKLALPFPSSYNEQFF
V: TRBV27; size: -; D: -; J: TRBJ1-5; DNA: TGTGCCAGCAGTCCCCGGGGGCGGGTCGGGCAGCCCCAGCATTTT; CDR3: CASSPRGRVGQPQHF
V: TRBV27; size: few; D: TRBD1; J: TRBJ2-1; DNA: TGTGCCAGCAGTTCCCGGGACAGGGCGACTGAGCAGTTCTTC; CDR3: CASSSRDRATEQFF
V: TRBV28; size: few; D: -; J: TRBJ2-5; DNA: TGTGCCAGCAGTTTTTTGGGCATAGGGGAGACCCAGTACTTC; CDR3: CASSFLGIGETQYF
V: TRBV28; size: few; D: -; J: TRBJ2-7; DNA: TGTGCCAGCACCTCTCAGGAAGTCGTCCACGAGCAGTACTTC; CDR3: CASTSQEVVHEQYF
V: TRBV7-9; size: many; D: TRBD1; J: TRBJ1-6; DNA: TGTGCCAGCAGCCTAGGGCAGGGGGCTGGTTCACCCCTCCACTTT; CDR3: CASSLGQGAGSPLHF
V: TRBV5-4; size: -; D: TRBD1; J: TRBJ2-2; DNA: TGTGCCAGCAGCGGGCCCCGGGACAGTGGCACCGGGGAGCTGTTTTTT; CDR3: CASSGPRDSGTGELFF
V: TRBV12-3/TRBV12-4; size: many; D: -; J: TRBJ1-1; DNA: TGTGCCAGCAGCCGGGGACGGGAAAACACTGAAGCTTTCTTT; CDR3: CASSRGRENTEAFF
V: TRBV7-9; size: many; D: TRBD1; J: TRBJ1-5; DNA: TGTGCCAGCAGCTTAGCCCTTGGGACAGCAGATAGCAATCAGCCCCAGCATTTT; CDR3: CASSLALGTADSNQPQHF
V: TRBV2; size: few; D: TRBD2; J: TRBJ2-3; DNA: TGTGCCAGCAGTGTTTTGCTAGCGGGGGACACAGATACGCAGTATTTT; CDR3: CASSVLLAGDTDTQYF
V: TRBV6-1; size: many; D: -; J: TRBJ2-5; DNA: TGTGCCAGCAGTGAAGCGCCGGCAGAACAAGAGACCCAGTACTTC; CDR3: CASSEAPAEQETQYF
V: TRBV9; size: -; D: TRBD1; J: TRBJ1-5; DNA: TGTGCCAGCAACACAGGGGCAGGTCAGCCCCAGCATTTT; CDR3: CASNTGAGQPQHF
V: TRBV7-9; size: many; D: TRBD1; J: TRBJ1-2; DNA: TGTGCCAGCAGCACAAGGGACAGGGTGTTCGAGGGCTACACCTTC; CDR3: CASSTRDRVFEGYTF
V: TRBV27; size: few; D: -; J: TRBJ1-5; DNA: TGTGCCAGCAGTCCCCAGGGGTTGGGTCAGCCCCAGCATTTT; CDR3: CASSPQGLGQPQHF
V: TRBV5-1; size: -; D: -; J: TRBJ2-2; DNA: TGCGCCAGCAGCTTGGATCCACAAACCGGGGAGCTGTTTTTT; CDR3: CASSLDPQTGELFF
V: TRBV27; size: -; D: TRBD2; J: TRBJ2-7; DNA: TGTGCCAGCCCTTTCCCGGGTCTAGCGGGAGTCGATCGTCTACGAGAGCAGTACTTC; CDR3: CASPFPGLAGVDRLREQYF
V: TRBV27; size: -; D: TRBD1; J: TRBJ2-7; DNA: TGTGCCAGCAGTTTAGATGGGACAGGGACCTACGAGCAGTACTTC; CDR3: CASSLDGTGTYEQYF
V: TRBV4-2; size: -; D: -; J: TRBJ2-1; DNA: TGTGCCAGCAGCCAAGTGATTGGGACTTCCTACAATGAGCAGTTCTTC; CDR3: CASSQVIGTSYNEQFF
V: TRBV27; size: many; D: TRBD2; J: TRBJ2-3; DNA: TGTGCCAGCAGTTCATCCGCGAGCGGGAGAGCCCATACGCAGTATTTT; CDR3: CASSSSASGRAHTQYF
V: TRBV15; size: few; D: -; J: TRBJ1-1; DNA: TGTGCCACCAGCAGAGATAGGAATCCCCTGGTTGAAGCTTTCTTT; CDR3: CATSRDRNPLVEAFF
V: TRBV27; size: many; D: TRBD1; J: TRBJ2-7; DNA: TGTGCCAGCAGCAGACAGGGCCTTACCTACGAGCAGTACTTC; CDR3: CASSRQGLTYEQYF
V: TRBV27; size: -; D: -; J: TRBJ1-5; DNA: TGTGCCAGCGGGGTTTACGGTCAGCCCCAGCATTTT; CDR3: CASGVYGQPQHF
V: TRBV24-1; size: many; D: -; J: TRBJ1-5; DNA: TGTGCCACCAGGGGCGGTAGCAATCAGCCCCAGCATTTT; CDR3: CATRGGSNQPQHF
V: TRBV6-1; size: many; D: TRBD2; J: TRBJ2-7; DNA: TGTGCCAGCAGTGAAGATGCGGGGGGACCCTACGAGCAGTACTTC; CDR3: CASSEDAGGPYEQYF
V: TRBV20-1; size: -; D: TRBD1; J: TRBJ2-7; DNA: TGCAGTGCTCCCGGGACAGGGGTAACATACGAGCAGTACTTC; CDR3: CSAPGTGVTYEQYF
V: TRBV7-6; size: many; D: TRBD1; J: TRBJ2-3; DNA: TGTGCCAGCAGCTTGGGACAGTCTAGCACAGATACGCAGTATTTT; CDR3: CASSLGQSSTDTQYF
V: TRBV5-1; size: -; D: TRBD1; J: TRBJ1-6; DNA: TGCGCCAGCAGCTTAAACATTGGACAGGGCAATTCACCCCTCCACTTT; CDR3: CASSLNIGQGNSPLHF
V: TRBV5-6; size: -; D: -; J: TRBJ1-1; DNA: TGTGCCAGCAGCTTGGGACAGATGGACACTGAAGCTTTCTTT; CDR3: CASSLGQMDTEAFF
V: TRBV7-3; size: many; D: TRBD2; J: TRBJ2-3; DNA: TGTGCCAGCAGCTCGCCGACTAGCGGGGGGGACACAGATACGCAGTATTTT; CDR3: CASSSPTSGGDTDTQYF